One and the same sample provided the 22 T cell receptor beta chains below, sequenced in a study of T cell responses to AZD1222 COVID-19 vaccine. The assay was immunoSEQ multiplex PCR, and TCRdb's table has in-frame clones only and misses some. The sample records roughly 75,000 clones, 84% being singletons. Sequenced material: peripheral blood, taken on day 0 of AZD1222 vaccination. Receptor source: an adult in good health.

This sequence joins TRBV27 and TRBJ1-2; 8 bases match TRBD1. Germline CDR1 MNHEY, CDR2 SMNVEV (reference sequence). The length of the CDR3 is 15 residues. Unmatched junction bases numbered 12, after V lost 6 bases and J lost 6 bases. DNA for the CDR3: TGTGCCAGCAGGGGATTGGGGCAGGGGGCAGATGGCTACACCTTC. It is translated as CASRGLGQGADGYTF.

This rearrangement joins TRBV4-2 to TRBJ1-2; a possible D gene is TRBD1 (5 bases). This CDR3 has 14 residues. The ends were cut back, 4 bases at V and 4 bases at J, with 13 bases in the middle. Germline assignment: CDR1 LGHNA and CDR2 YNFKEQ. The chain's CDR3 is CASSRDGGVYGYTF. In DNA form, the CDR3 reads TGTGCCAGCAGCCGGGACGGCGGGGTCTATGGCTACACCTTC.

The V and J genes are TRBV3-1 (or the pseudogene TRBV3-2) and TRBJ1-1; D is perhaps TRBD1 (6 bases). CDR3 length: 13 amino acids. Germline CDR1 LGHDT, CDR2 YNNKEL (reference sequence). V was clipped by 2 bases and J by 5 bases, with 9 bases between them. The CDR3 sequence is CASSQSGATEAFF. CDR3 DNA sequence: TGTGCCAGCAGCCAATCAGGGGCTACTGAAGCTTTCTTT.

The chain uses TRBV19 and TRBJ2-1; TRBD2 agrees at 8 bases. The CDR3 length is 16 residues. V lost 5 bases to trimming and J lost 4 bases; unmatched junction nucleotides: 10. Germline CDR1 reads LNHDA; CDR2 reads SQIVND (reference sequence). In DNA form, the CDR3 reads TGTGCCAGTAGTCGATCGGCGGGAGGAGAGTACAATGAGCAGTTCTTC. This gives the protein CASSRSAGGEYNEQFF.

The gene calls are TRBV19 and TRBJ1-1; D is perhaps TRBD1 (6 bases). This CDR3 has 17 residues. Trimming took off 7 bases at V and 5 bases at J, with 26 bases between the two ends. CDR1 is LNHDA, CDR2 SQIVND, per germline (reference sequence). CDR3 nucleotide sequence: TGTGCCAGTACCTCCCGACCATATGGGGGGGCCCCTACTGAAGCTTTCTTT. It encodes CASTSRPYGGAPTEAFF.

Concerning this clone: One junction end disagrees with the germline gene, perhaps due to a read error. The chain carries TRBV2 and TRBJ1-2, with D perhaps matching TRBD1 (6 bases). Germline V gives CDR1 SNHLY, CDR2 FYNNEI. The CDR3 length is 12 residues. CDR3 nucleotide sequence: TGTGCCAGCGGTGAAGGGGGCTATGGCTACACCTTC. Its protein is CASGEGGYGYTF.

The chain couples TRBV2 to TRBJ2-7; D tentatively fits TRBD1 or TRBD2 (5 bases each). Trimming removed 6 bases at V and 0 bases at J, with 12 bases between. The CDR3 length is 14 residues. The germline CDR1 and CDR2 sequences are SNHLY and FYNNEI. CDR3 residues: CASSWGPNSYEQYF. CDR3 nucleotides: TGTGCCAGCAGCTGGGGACCGAACTCCTACGAGCAGTACTTC.

The chain combines TRBV10-3 with TRBJ2-6, with a tentative D call TRBD1 (7 bases). Trimming cost V 0 bases and J 2 bases, with 14 bases left between them. This CDR3 is built from 18 residues. The V gene's germline CDR1 is ENHRY and CDR2 SYGVKD. CDR3 amino acids: CAISESLGGTAGANVLTF. The DNA for the CDR3 is TGTGCCATCAGTGAGTCACTCGGAGGGACAGCTGGGGCCAACGTCCTGACTTTC.

The V call is TRBV9, the J call TRBJ2-7; 8 nucleotides match TRBD1. The V segment lost 2 bases and the J segment 5 bases; nucleotides outside the gene matches: 6. The germline CDR1 and CDR2 sequences are SGDLS and YYNGEE. The CDR3 covers 14 residues. The CDR3 spells CASSVGQGFDEQYF. CDR3 bases: TGTGCCAGCAGCGTCGGACAGGGCTTCGACGAGCAGTACTTC.

The V call is TRBV6-5, the J call TRBJ1-1, with 7 nucleotides matching TRBD1. The CDR3 loop spans 14 amino acids. J gave up 0 bases and V 6 bases, and 4 bases lay outside the gene matches. The germline gives CDR1 MNHEY, CDR2 SVGAGI. This CDR3 is CASRPGTVNTEAFF. CDR3 in DNA: TGTGCCAGCAGACCCGGGACAGTGAACACTGAAGCTTTCTTT.

J is TRBJ2-5 and V is TRBV19, with 7 bases matching TRBD2. V lost 4 bases and J lost 1; bases outside the gene matches: 3. CDR1 is LNHDA and CDR2 is SQIVND in the germline V gene (reference sequence). The CDR3 length is 14 residues. In nucleotides, the CDR3 is TGTGCCAGTAGTAGCGGGGGTCTCCAAGAGACCCAGTACTTC. Amino acid sequence: CASSSGGLQETQYF.

This chain uses TRBV7-9 with TRBJ2-1, with TRBD2 matching over 11 bases. The CDR3 is made up of 18 amino acids. Trimming cost V 5 bases and J 7 bases; bases outside gene matches: 16. Germline V CDR1 and CDR2: SEHNR, FQNEAQ (reference sequence). CDR3 in DNA: TGTGCCAGCAGCCCCCCTTTTAGACTAGCGGGGAGGGGGAATGAGCAGTTCTTC. It codes for CASSPPFRLAGRGNEQFF. Full variable domain (missing parts from reference TRBV7-9 and TRBJ2-1): DTGVSQNPRHKITKRGQNVTFRCDPISEHNRLYWYRQTLGQGPEFLTYFQNEAQLEKSRLLSDRFSAERPKGSFSTLEIQRTEQGDSAMYLCASSPPFRLAGRGNEQFFGPGTRLTVL.

The rearrangement uses TRBV28 and TRBJ2-7; 9 nucleotides line up with TRBD1. Germline V gene sequence: CDR1 MDHEN, CDR2 SYDVKM. With V trimmed by 4 bases and J by 5 bases, 12 bases remained unmatched. This CDR3 is built from 16 residues. In nucleotides, the CDR3 is TGTGCCAGCAGTTCCTTGGGGAGGACAGGGGCCCACGAGCAGTACTTC. The encoded protein is CASSSLGRTGAHEQYF.

The rearrangement uses TRBV3-1 (or the pseudogene TRBV3-2) and TRBJ2-2; 10 bases line up with TRBD1. With V trimmed by 4 bases and J by 3 bases, 2 bases remained unmatched. Germline V gene data show CDR1 as LGHDT and CDR2 as YNNKEL (reference sequence). The CDR3 contains 15 residues. The CDR3 DNA follows: TGTGCCAGCAGCCCGACAGGGGGCGACACCGGGGAGCTGTTTTTT. As protein: CASSPTGGDTGELFF.

The gene calls are TRBV5-1 and TRBJ2-5; possible D gene TRBD1, 6 bases. The CDR3 spans 13 residues. CDR1 and CDR2 (germline): SGHRS, YFSETQ. Trimming removed 2 bases at V and 2 bases at J, with 7 bases between. CDR3 residues: CASSLGGQETQYF. In DNA form, the CDR3 reads TGCGCCAGCAGCTTAGGGGGACAAGAGACCCAGTACTTC.

This clone has a handful of counts. The chain combines TRBV7-3 with TRBJ2-1, with 8 bases matching TRBD2. The CDR3 loop spans 15 amino acids. V shed 2 bases, J shed 5 bases, and the junction held 5 bases outside the gene matches. Germline CDR1 reads SGHTA; CDR2 reads FQGTGA. DNA for the CDR3: TGTGCCAGCAGCTTACGAGCGGGGGTAAACAATGAGCAGTTCTTC. Protein sequence: CASSLRAGVNNEQFF.

The gene calls are TRBV27 and TRBJ1-6, with TRBD1 identical over 7 bases. The germline CDR1 and CDR2 sequences are MNHEY and SMNVEV (reference sequence). The V gene end was trimmed by 5 bases and the J gene end by 12 bases; junction bases not matched to a gene: 7. The CDR3 sequence is 13 residues long. The CDR3 DNA sequence: TGTGCCAGCAGTCAGGGGGACTCTCGACCCCTCCACTTT. Its protein product is CASSQGDSRPLHF.

J is TRBJ1-2 and V is TRBV7-9; 9 bases map to TRBD1. The length of the CDR3 is 16 residues. The V and J ends lost 5 bases and 3 bases, in that order; junction bases with no gene match: 10. Per germline, CDR1 SEHNR and CDR2 FQNEAQ (reference sequence). CDR3 amino acids: CASSDLTWTGDYGYTF. CDR3 in DNA: TGTGCCAGCAGCGACCTTACGTGGACAGGGGACTATGGCTACACCTTC.

This CDR3 is CASSQGPGQGETEAFF. CDR3 nucleotides: TGTGCCAGCAGCCAAGGTCCGGGACAGGGGGAGACTGAAGCTTTCTTT. V gene TRBV4-2 combines with J gene TRBJ1-1; 11 bases match TRBD1. The CDR3 has 16 residues. Per germline, CDR1 LGHNA and CDR2 YNFKEQ. With 1 base clipped from V and 5 bases from J, the junction kept 6 bases outside the gene matches.

This clone was counted ten times or more. The V gene is TRBV7-9, the J gene TRBJ1-5; tentatively, D is TRBD1 (5 bases). The CDR3 spans 13 residues. The germline V gene has CDR1 SEHNR and CDR2 FQNEAQ (reference sequence). V lost 1 base and J lost 5, with 6 bases in between. The CDR3 sequence is CASSLVGDQPQHF. CDR3 bases: TGTGCCAGCAGCTTAGTAGGGGATCAGCCCCAGCATTTT.

The chain recombines TRBV28 with TRBJ1-5; the match to TRBD1 covers 12 bases. Germline V lookup: CDR1 MDHEN, CDR2 SYDVKM. The CDR3 contains 16 residues. Losses at the gene ends were 4 bases for V and 11 bases for J; bases not matched to a gene: 12. The CDR3 protein is CASSSSGTGGAWAQHF. The CDR3 region has the DNA TGTGCCAGCAGTTCTTCCGGGACAGGGGGCGCTTGGGCCCAGCATTTT. The whole variable domain, remainder taken from reference TRBV28 and TRBJ1-5, is DVKVTQSSRYLVKRTGEKVFLECVQDMDHENMFWYRQDPGLGLRLIYFSYDVKMKEKGDIPEGYSVSREKKERFSLILESASTNQTSMYLCASSSSGTGGAWAQHFGDGTRLSIL.

The sample holds one count of this clone. The chain uses TRBV6-2 or TRBV6-3 and TRBJ2-1; D might be TRBD2 (5 bases). Trimming stripped 2 bases from V and 9 bases from J, with 23 bases between. CDR1 MNHEY and CDR2 SVGEGT come from the germline V gene. The CDR3 sequence is 17 residues long. CDR3 nucleotides: TGTGCCAGCAGTTACGTGGCTAGCAAGATGAAGATCGGTGAGCAGTTCTTC. Its protein product is CASSYVASKMKIGEQFF.